This T cell receptor beta chain was observed in a study of identical twins. Germline V lookup: CDR1 MNHNS, CDR2 SASEGT. The CDR3 spans 15 residues. Trimming stripped 5 bases from V and 9 bases from J, with 20 bases between. TCRdb ran MiXCR on the 5' RACE reads and lists one entry per CDR3 protein. Of approximately 490,000 distinct CDR3 sequences in the sample, around 20% were seen once. This sample also appeared in a second study, on yellow fever vaccine responses in identical twins.

The chain links TRBV6-1 to TRBJ2-1; D possibly matches TRBD1 or TRBD2 (5 bases each). Sequenced input: CD4+ T cells sorted from blood. The sequence derives from a woman younger than 35 in good health. CDR3 in amino acids: CASSLGTTARGEQFF. Written as DNA, the CDR3 is TGTGCCAGCAGTCTCGGGACGACTGCTCGCGGTGAGCAGTTCTTC.